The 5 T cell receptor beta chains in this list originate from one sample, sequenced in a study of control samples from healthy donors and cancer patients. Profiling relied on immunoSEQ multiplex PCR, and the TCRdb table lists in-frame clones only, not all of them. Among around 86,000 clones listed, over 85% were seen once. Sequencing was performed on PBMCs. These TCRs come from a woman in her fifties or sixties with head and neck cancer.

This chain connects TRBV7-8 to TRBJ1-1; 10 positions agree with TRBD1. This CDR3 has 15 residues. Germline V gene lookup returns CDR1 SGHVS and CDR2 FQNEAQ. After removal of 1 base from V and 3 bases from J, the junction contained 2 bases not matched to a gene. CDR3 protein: CASSLGQGAYTEAFF. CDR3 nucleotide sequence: TGTGCCAGCAGCTTAGGACAGGGGGCTTACACTGAAGCTTTCTTT.

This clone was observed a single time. CDR3 region: CASSSDGQGTNEQFF. The CDR3 DNA is TGTGCCAGCAGCTCCGACGGACAGGGGACCAATGAGCAGTTCTTC. V is TRBV7-2 and J is TRBJ2-1, with 9 nucleotides matching TRBD1. Germline values: CDR1 SGHTA, CDR2 FQGNSA. After removal of 4 bases from V and 6 bases from J, the junction contained 7 bases not matched to a gene. This CDR3 is 15 amino acids long.

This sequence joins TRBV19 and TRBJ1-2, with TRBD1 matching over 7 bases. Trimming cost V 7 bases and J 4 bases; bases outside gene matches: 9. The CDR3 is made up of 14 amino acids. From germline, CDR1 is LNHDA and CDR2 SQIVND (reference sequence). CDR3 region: CASTSRDRVYGYTF. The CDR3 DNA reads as TGTGCCAGTACAAGCCGGGACAGAGTCTATGGCTACACCTTC.

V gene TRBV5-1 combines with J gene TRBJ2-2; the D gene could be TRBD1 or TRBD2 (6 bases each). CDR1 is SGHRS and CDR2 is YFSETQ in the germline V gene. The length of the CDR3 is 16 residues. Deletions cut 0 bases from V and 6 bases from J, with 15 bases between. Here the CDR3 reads CASSLAGQGRSGELFF. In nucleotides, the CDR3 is TGCGCCAGCAGCTTGGCCGGGCAGGGGAGGTCCGGGGAGCTGTTTTTT.

CDR3 loop: CASSSGPGANREKLFF. The CDR3 coding sequence is TGTGCCAGCAGCTCTGGACCGGGAGCAAATCGCGAAAAACTGTTTTTT. V usage is TRBV5-6 and J usage is TRBJ1-4; D uncertain. Per germline, CDR1 SGHDT and CDR2 YYEEEE. CDR3 length: 16 amino acids. V lost 3 bases, J lost 8 bases, and 20 bases lay in between.